Shown below are 29 T cell receptor beta chains from a single sample sequenced in a study of T-cell memory formation after mild COVID-19. TCRdb ran MiXCR on the 5' RACE reads and lists one entry per CDR3 protein. Here the sample spans fewer than 150,000 distinct CDR3 sequences, approximately 17% being singletons. The specimen was PBMCs or a T cell subset sorted from them (not recorded which). The origin of the receptors is a man aged 18 to 29 who had mild COVID-19 (a few samples of this study predate the infection). Cell type and time point are not known.

This clonotype has a handful of counts. J is TRBJ1-1 and V is TRBV7-2; D uncertain. The CDR3 totals 13 residues. Germline V CDR1 and CDR2: SGHTA, FQGNSA. The V gene lost 5 bases and the J gene lost 0 bases, with 7 bases spanning the gap. CDR3 in DNA: TGTGCCAGCAGCCTGTACTTGAACACTGAAGCTTTCTTT. Its protein is CASSLYLNTEAFF.

Many counts were recorded for this clonotype. The chain employs TRBV24-1 and TRBJ1-5; D ambiguous. The CDR3 totals 15 residues. Trimming shortened V by 4 bases and J by 7 bases, and 16 bases separated the two germline ends. The germline V gene encodes CDR1 KGHDR and CDR2 SFDVKD. CDR3 amino acids: CATSERWEGEQPQHF. Here the CDR3 DNA reads TGTGCCACCAGTGAAAGGTGGGAGGGAGAGCAGCCCCAGCATTTT.

This clonotype was counted at least ten times. The chain combines TRBV5-1 with TRBJ2-1; 8 nucleotides line up with TRBD2. The CDR3 runs 14 residues. Germline V gives CDR1 SGHRS, CDR2 YFSETQ. V gave up 0 bases and J gave up 6 bases; unmatched junction bases: 2. CDR3 nucleotide sequence: TGCGCCAGCAGCTTGGGCGGGGGGTCCAATGAGCAGTTCTTC. Protein product: CASSLGGGSNEQFF.

The rearrangement uses TRBV29-1 and TRBJ2-5, with D hard to call. This CDR3 is 14 amino acids long. Trimming removed 0 bases at V and 5 bases at J, with 13 bases between. The germline V gene has CDR1 SQVTM and CDR2 ANQGSEA. The CDR3 nucleotides are TGCAGCGTTGAAGACTTACCCCAAAGGGAGACCCAGTACTTC. Protein sequence: CSVEDLPQRETQYF.

This chain connects TRBV7-3 to TRBJ2-1; the D call may be TRBD1 or TRBD2 (6 bases each). V was trimmed by 5 bases and J by 6 bases, leaving 17 bases between them. Germline CDR1 SGHTA, CDR2 FQGTGA. The CDR3 has 15 amino acids. CDR3: CASSPGYGGFNEQFF. The CDR3 bases are TGTGCCAGCAGCCCAGGGTACGGGGGCTTCAATGAGCAGTTCTTC. The whole variable domain, remainder taken from reference TRBV7-3 and TRBJ2-1, is GAGVSQTPSNKVTEKGKYVELRCDPISGHTALYWYRQSLGQGPEFLIYFQGTGAADDSGLPNDRFFAVRPEGSVSTLKIQRTERGDSAVYLCASSPGYGGFNEQFFGPGTRLTVL.

V is TRBV11-3 and J is TRBJ2-1; D perhaps matches TRBD1 (6 bases). V dropped 0 bases and J dropped 9 bases, with 24 bases sitting between them. Per germline, CDR1 SGHNT and CDR2 YENEEA. CDR3 length: 18 amino acids. CDR3 in amino acids: CASSLDQGGTTRITEQFF. The CDR3 nucleotides read TGTGCCAGCAGCTTAGATCAGGGTGGGACAACAAGGATTACTGAGCAGTTCTTC.

The rearrangement joins TRBV5-1 to TRBJ1-2; 8 nucleotides line up with TRBD1. The V and J ends lost 3 bases and 5 bases, in that order; junction bases with no gene match: 9. The V gene's germline CDR1 is SGHRS and CDR2 YFSETQ. The CDR3 is 15 residues long. The chain's CDR3 is CASSSGTGGRYGYTF. The CDR3 nucleotides read TGCGCCAGCAGCTCCGGGACAGGAGGTCGGTATGGCTACACCTTC. Full variable domain (outside the CDR3, taken from reference TRBV5-1 and TRBJ1-2): KAGVTQTPRYLIKTRGQQVTLSCSPISGHRSVSWYQQTPGQGLQFLFEYFSETQRNKGNFPGRFSGRQFSNSRSEMNVSTLELGDSALYLCASSSGTGGRYGYTFGSGTRLTVV.

This clonotype was counted between two and nine times. This rearrangement joins TRBV12-3 or TRBV12-4 to TRBJ2-3, with D perhaps matching TRBD1 (5 bases). The CDR3 covers 15 residues. V was cut by 6 bases and J by 1 base, with 14 bases left in between. The CDR3: CASSPRVGRTDTQYF. CDR3 bases: TGTGCCAGCAGCCCCAGGGTCGGTCGCACAGATACGCAGTATTTT.

Many counts were recorded for this clonotype. The rearrangement links TRBV20-1 to TRBJ2-2, with D hard to call. In germline, CDR1 is DFQATT, CDR2 SNEGSKA (reference sequence). Trimming cost V 0 bases and J 3 bases, with 8 bases left between them. The CDR3 is 14 amino acids. In nucleotides, the CDR3 is TGCAGTGCTAGAGATGCTAGATACACCGGGGAGCTGTTTTTT. It yields the protein CSARDARYTGELFF.

The gene calls are TRBV20-1 and TRBJ2-5, with 9 bases that match TRBD2. V lost 3 bases to trimming and J lost 3 bases; unmatched junction nucleotides: 8. The CDR3 covers 15 residues. Germline V gene sequence: CDR1 DFQATT, CDR2 SNEGSKA (reference sequence). CDR3 nucleotides: TGCAGTGCTAGCGTTTCGGCTAGCGGGGAAGAGACCCAGTACTTC. It translates to CSASVSASGEETQYF.

This chain connects TRBV7-2 to TRBJ2-2, with 7 bases that match TRBD1. This CDR3 has 15 amino acids. The junction had 8 bases not matched to a gene; V was cut back by 6 bases and J by 4 bases. Germline loops: CDR1 SGHTA, CDR2 FQGNSA. This CDR3 is CASRSEGAGTGELFF. The CDR3 DNA sequence: TGTGCCAGCAGATCAGAGGGGGCGGGCACCGGGGAGCTGTTTTTT.

This chain connects TRBV6-4 to TRBJ2-3; possibly TRBD1 or TRBD2 for D (5 bases each). The germline CDR1 and CDR2 sequences are MRHNA and SNTAGT. Trimming took 6 bases from V and 6 from J, leaving 19 bases between them. The CDR3 totals 15 residues. CDR3: CASSRTGTGGDTQYF. The CDR3 DNA sequence: TGTGCCAGCAGCCGAACCGGGACGGGTGGGGATACGCAGTATTTT.

V usage is TRBV28 and J usage is TRBJ2-1; 14 nucleotides align to TRBD2. This CDR3 spans 15 amino acids. With V trimmed by 6 bases and J by 8 bases, 6 bases remained unmatched. CDR1 MDHEN and CDR2 SYDVKM come from the germline V gene. The CDR3 loop is CASSVTSGGAYEQFF. CDR3 in DNA: TGTGCCAGCAGCGTGACTAGCGGGGGGGCCTATGAGCAGTTCTTC.

This clonotype showed up just a few times. The CDR3 spells CASRTSRGADQPQHF. The DNA of the CDR3 is TGTGCCAGCAGGACCTCCCGAGGGGCGGATCAGCCCCAGCATTTT. This chain connects TRBV6-5 to TRBJ1-5; TRBD1 might be the D (5 bases). The germline V and J ends were trimmed by 6 bases and 5 bases, with 17 bases remaining between them. The germline V gene encodes CDR1 MNHEY and CDR2 SVGAGI. CDR3 length equals 15 residues.

The V call is TRBV6-6, the J call TRBJ2-3, with D perhaps matching TRBD2 (5 bases). Germline CDR1 is MNHNY and CDR2 is SVGAGI (reference sequence). The CDR3 is 13 residues long. The ends were cut back, 4 bases at V and 4 bases at J, with 9 bases in the middle. Here the CDR3 DNA reads TGTGCCAGCAGTTGGCGGGTGGCAGATACGCAGTATTTT. Translated, it gives CASSWRVADTQYF.

Only a few counts were recorded for this clonotype. The chain employs TRBV7-9 and TRBJ1-4; D ambiguous. CDR3 length: 15 amino acids. Germline V gene lookup returns CDR1 SEHNR and CDR2 FQNEAQ (reference sequence). With 2 bases removed from V and 6 bases from J, the gap between germline ends came to 13 bases. Here the CDR3 DNA reads TGTGCCAGCAGCTTAAATCTTCGGGAGGATGAAAAACTGTTTTTT. Its protein product is CASSLNLREDEKLFF.

The chain recombines TRBV7-9 with TRBJ2-2; 7 nucleotides match TRBD1. CDR1 and CDR2 (germline): SEHNR, FQNEAQ (reference sequence). CDR3 length: 15 residues. Trimming took 5 bases from V and 1 from J; bases not matched to a gene: 4. The CDR3 DNA follows: TGTGCCAGCAGCGACGGGGACAGGAACACCGGGGAGCTGTTTTTT. This translates into CASSDGDRNTGELFF.

In this sample, this clonotype turned up a few times. This chain links TRBV7-9 with TRBJ1-1, with D perhaps matching TRBD1 (6 bases). The V end lost 1 base, the J end lost 0 bases, and 9 bases lay between the germline ends. Looked up from germline, CDR1 is SEHNR and CDR2 is FQNEAQ (reference sequence). The CDR3 spans 15 residues. The chain's CDR3 is CASSLVGAVNTEAFF. The DNA of the CDR3 is TGTGCCAGCAGCTTAGTGGGGGCGGTGAACACTGAAGCTTTCTTT.

The genes are TRBV5-1 and TRBJ2-3; D call uncertain. V shed 5 bases and J shed 4 bases, with 14 bases lying between them. CDR3 length equals 14 residues. Germline-derived CDR1 and CDR2 are SGHRS and YFSETQ. In nucleotides, the CDR3 is TGCGCCAGCAGGACCTTGGCGGCCCCAGATACGCAGTATTTT. Its translation: CASRTLAAPDTQYF.

This sequence joins TRBV7-3 and TRBJ1-4, with TRBD1 as a possible D gene (5 bases). CDR1 and CDR2 (germline): SGHTA, FQGTGA. V lost 5 bases and J lost 0, with 10 bases in between. The CDR3 extends over 15 amino acids. In nucleotides, the CDR3 is TGTGCCAGCAGCCCACAGGAGACAACTAATGAAAAACTGTTTTTT. Its translation is CASSPQETTNEKLFF. Using reference TRBV7-3 and TRBJ1-4 for the parts outside the CDR3, the full variable domain is GAGVSQTPSNKVTEKGKYVELRCDPISGHTALYWYRQSLGQGPEFLIYFQGTGAADDSGLPNDRFFAVRPEGSVSTLKIQRTERGDSAVYLCASSPQETTNEKLFFGSGTQLSVL.

There are a few counts of this clonotype. V usage is TRBV5-1 and J usage is TRBJ2-1, with D perhaps being TRBD1 or TRBD2 (5 bases each). Germline V gene data show CDR1 as SGHRS and CDR2 as YFSETQ. The V end lost 2 bases, the J end lost 6 bases, and 15 bases lay between the germline ends. This CDR3 contains 15 residues. The CDR3 loop is CASSLGTAGGNEQFF. The CDR3 nucleotides read TGCGCCAGCAGCTTAGGGACGGCCGGAGGCAATGAGCAGTTCTTC.

This clonotype occurred a few times. The chain has TRBV15 and TRBJ1-4, with D perhaps TRBD1 (6 bases). There are 17 residues in the CDR3. Germline V gives CDR1 LNHNV, CDR2 YYDKDF (reference sequence). Trimming cost V 0 bases and J 7 bases, with 18 bases left between them. The CDR3 loop reads CATSRDARGASGEKLFF. Here the CDR3 DNA reads TGTGCCACCAGCAGAGACGCCCGGGGGGCAAGTGGTGAAAAACTGTTTTTT.

This sequence joins TRBV28 and TRBJ2-3; tentative D call: TRBD1 (6 bases). V lost 1 base, J lost 2 bases, and 10 bases lay in between. The CDR3 has 15 residues. Germline CDR1 and CDR2: MDHEN and SYDVKM. CDR3 loop: CASSLSQGTTDTQYF. The CDR3 DNA is TGTGCCAGCAGTTTATCTCAGGGGACCACAGATACGCAGTATTTT.

The chain is built from TRBV4-2 and TRBJ2-2, with 12 positions matching TRBD2. The CDR3 runs 17 residues. Looked up from germline, CDR1 is LGHNA and CDR2 is YNFKEQ. The V and J ends lost 4 bases and 7 bases, in that order; junction bases with no gene match: 10. The CDR3 DNA reads as TGTGCCAGCAGCCCGACCGGGACTAGCGGGCGCGACGGGGAGCTGTTTTTT. Protein sequence: CASSPTGTSGRDGELFF.

V usage is TRBV7-9 and J usage is TRBJ2-7; weak D call: TRBD1 (6 bases). The CDR3 covers 15 residues. CDR1 and CDR2 (germline): SEHNR, FQNEAQ (reference sequence). Trimming stripped 5 bases from V and 4 bases from J, with 18 bases between. The CDR3 DNA follows: TGTGCCAGCAGCCTAGAGGGGACACGATCTTACGAGCAGTACTTC. This codes for CASSLEGTRSYEQYF.

This clonotype was detected a few times. This sequence joins TRBV6-5 and TRBJ1-3, with 10 bases identical to TRBD1. CDR1 is MNHEY and CDR2 is SVGAGI in the germline V gene. This CDR3 comprises 15 residues. V shed 5 bases, J shed 2 bases, and the junction held 3 bases outside the gene matches. CDR3 sequence (DNA): TGTGCCAGCAGTCCAGGACAGGGGGCTGGAAACACCATATATTTT. It is translated as CASSPGQGAGNTIYF.

This clonotype was recorded a few times. The chain carries TRBV19 and TRBJ1-5, with D possibly TRBD1 on 6 matching bases. Looked up from germline, CDR1 is LNHDA and CDR2 is SQIVND (reference sequence). V lost 3 bases to trimming and J lost 5 bases, with 8 bases between them. There are 13 residues in the CDR3. The CDR3 is CASSIPGDQPQHF. The CDR3 nucleotides are TGTGCCAGTAGTATCCCAGGGGATCAGCCCCAGCATTTT.

This clonotype was seen a handful of times. A clone one base away is much larger, so this may be a read error. The CDR3 DNA reads TGTGCCAGCAGCTTAAGCGGGGGGGGATACAATGAGCAGTTCTTC. It is translated as CASSLSGGGYNEQFF. This chain links TRBV11-3 with TRBJ2-1, with 10 bases that match TRBD2. CDR3 length: 15 amino acids. V gave up 2 bases and J gave up 4 bases; unmatched junction bases: 2. CDR1 is SGHNT, CDR2 YENEEA, per germline.

This clonotype was counted only a few times. The rearrangement uses TRBV20-1 and TRBJ2-5, with 12 bases fitting TRBD2. This CDR3 has 14 residues. From germline, CDR1 is DFQATT and CDR2 SNEGSKA (reference sequence). V lost 4 bases and J lost 4; bases outside the gene matches: 4. The CDR3 here is CSATSGGAGETQYF. The CDR3 DNA follows: TGCAGTGCTACTAGCGGGGGGGCCGGAGAGACCCAGTACTTC.